This T cell receptor beta chain emerged from a study of CD8+ T cells in alopecia areata. Study background: Tofacitinib was taken orally by treated patients, and the dose was 5 to 10 mg twice daily. Findings and limits, study-wide: Many of the expanded lesional clones endured in scalp and blood while on tofacitinib.

Isolated RNA was reverse transcribed into cDNA used as the sequencing template. Assay used: immunoSEQ multiplex PCR; TCRdb lists only in-frame clones, some missing. The sample has around 120,000 clones, around 63% seen once. Treatment denoted: oral pan-JAK inhibitor, 5-10 mg twice daily. Germline assignment: CDR1 LGHNA and CDR2 YNFKEQ. V was pared by 3 bases and J by 6 bases, with 17 bases between. The CDR3 spans 16 residues. As to this clone: Its target is unknown.

The input for sequencing was CD4+ T cells sorted from blood, taken at week 4, from a patient treated with tofacitinib. The sequence was collected from a human donor with alopecia areata. The rearrangement joins TRBV4-2 to TRBJ2-2, with D tentatively TRBD1 (6 bases). For the CDR3, the DNA is TGTGCCAGCAGCCATTCTCCCAACAGGGTATCCGGGGAGCTGTTTTTT. It translates to CASSHSPNRVSGELFF.